Listed below are T cell receptor beta chains from one sample, sequenced in a study of T cell responses to AZD1222 COVID-19 vaccine. The repertoire was sequenced with immunoSEQ multiplex PCR; TCRdb's copy has only in-frame clones and lacks some. The sample includes about 150,000 clones, 85% to 95% of them seen just once. Sample: peripheral blood, taken on day 0 of AZD1222 vaccination. The origin of the receptors is an adult in good health. The CDR3 runs from the conserved cysteine through the conserved F or W. A D gene is named only where the DNA matches it firmly. Not all rows give a size; the values are once, few, many and, for expanded clones, a class.

J | size | V | D | DNA | CDR3
TRBJ2-1 | . | TRBV15 | . | TGTGCCACCAGCAGAGATGGGGTAAACCTTTTAAATGAGCAGTTCTTC | CATSRDGVNLLNEQFF
TRBJ2-5 | . | TRBV7-9 | . | TGTGCCAGCAGCTTAGAACAGAAAGAGACCCAGTACTTC | CASSLEQKETQYF
TRBJ1-2 | . | TRBV2 | TRBD1 | TGTGCCAGCAGTGAATTTGACAGGGTGGGCTATGGCTACACCTTC | CASSEFDRVGYGYTF
TRBJ1-5 | . | TRBV27 | . | TGTGCCAGCAGTTTAGTTCCAGGCCTCAATCAGCCCCAGCATTTT | CASSLVPGLNQPQHF
TRBJ2-1 | . | TRBV15 | . | TGTGCCACCAGTCGGACAGTTTCTTACAATGAGCAGTTCTTC | CATSRTVSYNEQFF
TRBJ2-3 | once | TRBV5-1 | TRBD2 | TGCGCCAGCAGCTCGGGACTAGCGGGGGCTCAGGGTACGCAGTATTTT | CASSSGLAGAQGTQYF
TRBJ1-2 | . | TRBV27 | TRBD1 | TGTGCCAGCAGTACCAACAGGGGGCTGGGCTATGGCTACACCTTC | CASSTNRGLGYGYTF
TRBJ2-3 | . | TRBV5-1 | . | TGCGCCAGCAGCTTGTTACCAGCCACAGATACGCAGTATTTT | CASSLLPATDTQYF
TRBJ1-2 | . | TRBV6-1 | TRBD1 | TGTGCCAGCAGGGAACAGGGGGCCCGAACGAACTATGGCTACACCTTC | CASREQGARTNYGYTF
TRBJ2-7 | . | TRBV4-1 | TRBD2 | TGCGCCAGCAGCCAAGTTTTACTTCGGGGGGGTACCTACGAGCAGTACTTC | CASSQVLLRGGTYEQYF
TRBJ2-1 | few | TRBV15 | . | TGTGCCACCAGCAGAGATTCTCCAGGGACCCGCTCCTACAATGAGCAGTTCTTC | CATSRDSPGTRSYNEQFF
TRBJ1-1 | . | TRBV10-2 | . | TGCGCCACGTCGACAGGCACTGAAGCTTTCTTT | CATSTGTEAFF
TRBJ1-5 | . | TRBV2 | TRBD1 | TGTGCCAGCAGTGAAGCGCGCGGGACAGGGGTTCAAGCCCAGCATTTT | CASSEARGTGVQAQHF
TRBJ1-1 | . | TRBV7-9 | . | TGTGCCAGCACCCTCCGGGGGGTCGGCACTGAAGCTTTCTTT | CASTLRGVGTEAFF